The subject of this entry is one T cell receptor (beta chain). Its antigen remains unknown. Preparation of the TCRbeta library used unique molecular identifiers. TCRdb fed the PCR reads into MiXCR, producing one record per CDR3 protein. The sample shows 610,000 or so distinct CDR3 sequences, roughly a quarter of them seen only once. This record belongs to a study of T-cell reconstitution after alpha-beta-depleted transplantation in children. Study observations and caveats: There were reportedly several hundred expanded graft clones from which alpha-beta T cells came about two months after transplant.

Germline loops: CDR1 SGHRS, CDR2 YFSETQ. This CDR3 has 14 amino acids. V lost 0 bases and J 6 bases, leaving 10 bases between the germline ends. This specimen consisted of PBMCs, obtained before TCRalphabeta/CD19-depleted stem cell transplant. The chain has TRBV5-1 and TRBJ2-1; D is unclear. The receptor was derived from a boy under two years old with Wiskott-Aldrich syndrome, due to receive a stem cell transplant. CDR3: CASSLAFVPNEQFF. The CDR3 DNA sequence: TGCGCCAGCAGCTTGGCTTTCGTTCCCAATGAGCAGTTCTTC.